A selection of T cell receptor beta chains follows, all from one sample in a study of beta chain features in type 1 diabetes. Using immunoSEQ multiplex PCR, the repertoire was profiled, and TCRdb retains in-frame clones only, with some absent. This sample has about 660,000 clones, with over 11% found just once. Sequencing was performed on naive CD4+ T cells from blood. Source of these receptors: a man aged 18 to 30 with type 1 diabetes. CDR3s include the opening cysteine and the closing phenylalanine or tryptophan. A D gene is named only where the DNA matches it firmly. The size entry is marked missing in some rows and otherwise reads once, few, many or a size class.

DNA: TGTGCCAGCAGTGATTATGGGCAGCCTTATGGCTACACCTTC
CDR3: CASSDYGQPYGYTF
D: .
J: TRBJ1-2
size: few
V: TRBV2

DNA: TGTGCCAGCAGGGTTAAGGGGGGTTACAATGAGCAGTTCTTC
CDR3: CASRVKGGYNEQFF
D: .
J: TRBJ2-1
size: .
V: TRBV27

DNA: TGTGCCAGCAGCCCCAGCGGGAGTCCCTACAATGAGCAGTTCTTC
CDR3: CASSPSGSPYNEQFF
D: TRBD2
J: TRBJ2-1
size: .
V: TRBV5-4

DNA: TGTGCCAGCAGCAACAGCGATCGGAAGCAGTTCTTC
CDR3: CASSNSDRKQFF
D: .
J: TRBJ2-1
size: .
V: TRBV5-4

DNA: TGTGCCAGCAGTCCTAAATCCGGGACCGTCTACGAGCAGTACTTC
CDR3: CASSPKSGTVYEQYF
D: .
J: TRBJ2-7
size: few
V: TRBV6-5

DNA: TGTGCCACCGGGACTGGAGGCACAGATACGCAGTATTTT
CDR3: CATGTGGTDTQYF
D: .
J: TRBJ2-3
size: few
V: TRBV30

DNA: TGTGCCAGCAGCTTAAACGGATACACTGAAGCTTTCTTT
CDR3: CASSLNGYTEAFF
D: .
J: TRBJ1-1
size: few
V: TRBV7-9

DNA: TGTGCCAGCAGTTGGGGGGATTTCCAACATACGCAGTATTTT
CDR3: CASSWGDFQHTQYF
D: .
J: TRBJ2-3
size: .
V: TRBV28

DNA: TGCAGCGCCCTAGGACAGGGGTCGACTGAAGCTTTCTTT
CDR3: CSALGQGSTEAFF
D: TRBD1
J: TRBJ1-1
size: few
V: TRBV29-1

DNA: TGTGCCAGCTCACCCCGACAGGGAGAGGCTTTCTTT
CDR3: CASSPRQGEAFF
D: TRBD1
J: TRBJ1-1
size: .
V: TRBV18

DNA: TGTGCCTGGAGTGTAGGTACGGAGAGCACAGATACGCAGTATTTT
CDR3: CAWSVGTESTDTQYF
D: .
J: TRBJ2-3
size: .
V: TRBV30

DNA: TGTGCCAGCAGTTTCAAATCAGGGCCCTCCTATGGCTACACCTTC
CDR3: CASSFKSGPSYGYTF
D: .
J: TRBJ1-2
size: .
V: TRBV28

DNA: TGTGCCAGCAGCCAGCCCGGACTAGCGGGGGAAGAGACCCAGTACTTC
CDR3: CASSQPGLAGEETQYF
D: TRBD2
J: TRBJ2-5
size: .
V: TRBV4-2

DNA: TGTGCCAGCAGCCCCGGACAGGGAGCCGAAAAACTGTTTTTT
CDR3: CASSPGQGAEKLFF
D: TRBD1
J: TRBJ1-4
size: few
V: TRBV7-2

DNA: TGCAGCGCTTCGACAGGGGAGAGATACGAGCAGTACTTC
CDR3: CSASTGERYEQYF
D: TRBD1
J: TRBJ2-7
size: few
V: TRBV29-1

DNA: TGTGCCAGCAGAGGTCCCGGGGGCGCCCATGCCTCCTACAATGAGCAGTTCTTC
CDR3: CASRGPGGAHASYNEQFF
D: .
J: TRBJ2-1
size: .
V: TRBV5-4